What follows is one T cell receptor beta chain and its context. Antigen unknown. In the naive CD8 group, cells lacked CD45RO and were positively selected for CCR7, so terminally differentiated effector memory CD45RA+ cells were left out. This entry belongs to a study of shared clonotypes between healthy human individuals. Study summary: Per-donor plates numbered three CD4 naive, three CD4 memory, two CD8 naive and one CD8 memory.

V shed 0 bases and J shed 2 bases, with 18 bases lying between them. CDR3 size: 18 residues. CDR1 is SGDLS and CDR2 is YYNGEE in the germline V gene. Regarding the study as a whole: Among non-shared clonotypes, generation probabilities were lower than among those shared by all four donors.

Authors' analysis steps: Junction-only immunoSEQ sequences carried no quality scores, so filtering differed. Clones were read by immunoSEQ multiplex PCR, and TCRdb kept only the in-frame ones, dropping some. D and trimming were read from the DNA, whereas the V and J calls and clone size are those reported in that table. The table records roughly 2.1 million clones, 93% of them present only once. The TCR originated in a man aged 18 to 29 in good health. Some clones in this sample may be carry-over from other donors' samples. The genes are TRBV9 and TRBJ2-1, with D tentatively TRBD2 (6 bases). Material: naive CD8+ T cells from PBMCs. The chain's CDR3 is CASSVADWGEYTYNEQFF. The CDR3 nucleotides are TGTGCCAGCAGCGTAGCTGATTGGGGGGAGTACACCTACAATGAGCAGTTCTTC.